This TCR beta chain stems from a study of vaccination and CD4 T cells after COVID-19. On this clonotype itself: Antigen specificity is unknown.

The length of the CDR3 is 15 residues. Germline CDR1 is MRHNA and CDR2 is SNTAGT. Trimming pared 6 bases from V and 3 bases from J, leaving 17 bases between. Study results and caveats: Analysis of convalescent patients found that 304 of 307 vaccine-specific clones were spike mono-reactive.

The study sequenced cultured CD4+ T cell DNA using the Oncomine TCR Beta short-read assay. Scientists extracted genomic DNA from CD4+ T cells grown in culture. TCRdb reprocessed the PCR reads with MiXCR, giving one entry per CDR3 protein. Here the sample spans 8,500 to 13,000 distinct CDR3 sequences, over 75% being singletons. Sample treatment: approximately nine-day PBMC culture with coronavirus spike peptide pools or control peptides (ViraFEST assay). Sequencing was carried out using CD4+ T cells from blood, cultured in vitro. This chain connects TRBV6-4 to TRBJ1-1; D is undetermined. The sequence was obtained from a human donor who had recovered from COVID-19. CDR3 in DNA: TGTGCCAGCAGGAGGACCTTCTTAGAGGACACTGAAGCTTTCTTT. Protein product: CASRRTFLEDTEAFF.